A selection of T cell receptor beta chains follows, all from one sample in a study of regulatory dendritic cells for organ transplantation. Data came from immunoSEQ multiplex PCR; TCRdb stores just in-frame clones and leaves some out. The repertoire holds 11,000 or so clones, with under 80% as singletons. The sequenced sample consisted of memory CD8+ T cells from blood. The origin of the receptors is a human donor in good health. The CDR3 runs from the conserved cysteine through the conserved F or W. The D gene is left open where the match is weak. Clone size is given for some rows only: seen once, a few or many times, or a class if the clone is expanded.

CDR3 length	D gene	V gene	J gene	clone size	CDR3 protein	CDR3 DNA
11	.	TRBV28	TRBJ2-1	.	CASSLGNEQFF	TGTGCCAGCAGTTTAGGCAATGAGCAGTTCTTC
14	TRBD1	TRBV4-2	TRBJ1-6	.	CASSQGQDSSPLHF	TGTGCCAGCAGCCAGGGACAGGATTCTTCACCCCTCCACTTT
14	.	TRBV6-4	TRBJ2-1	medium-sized	CASSGVAENNEQFF	TGTGCCAGCAGTGGGGTGGCGGAGAACAATGAGCAGTTCTTC
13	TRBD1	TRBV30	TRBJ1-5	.	CAWSMTGDQPQHF	TGTGCCTGGAGTATGACAGGGGATCAGCCCCAGCATTTT
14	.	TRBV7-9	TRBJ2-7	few	CASSPEWAAYEQYF	TGTGCCAGCAGCCCCGAATGGGCAGCCTACGAGCAGTACTTC
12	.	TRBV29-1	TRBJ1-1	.	CSAGGLTTEAFF	TGCAGCGCAGGTGGTCTCACCACTGAAGCTTTCTTT
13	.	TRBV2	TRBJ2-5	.	CASSGNPQETQYF	TGTGCCAGCAGTGGGAACCCCCAAGAGACCCAGTACTTC
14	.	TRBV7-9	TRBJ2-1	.	CASSLSGLGPEQFF	TGTGCCAGCAGCCTTAGCGGTCTGGGCCCTGAGCAGTTCTTC
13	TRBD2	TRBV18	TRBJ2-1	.	CASSPHQGTRQFF	TGTGCCAGCTCACCTCATCAGGGGACTAGACAATTCTTC
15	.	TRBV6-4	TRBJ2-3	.	CASSDAAGSTDTQYF	TGTGCCAGCAGTGACGCGGCTGGGAGCACAGATACGCAGTATTTT
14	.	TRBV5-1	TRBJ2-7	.	CASTPRQRTYEQYF	TGCGCCAGCACCCCTAGACAGAGAACCTACGAGCAGTACTTC
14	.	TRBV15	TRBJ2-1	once	CATSREWGGREQFF	TGTGCCACCAGCAGAGAATGGGGGGGCCGTGAGCAGTTCTTC
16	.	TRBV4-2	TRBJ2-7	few	CASSQERSGDSYEQYF	TGTGCCAGCAGCCAAGAAAGGTCGGGGGACTCCTACGAGCAGTACTTC
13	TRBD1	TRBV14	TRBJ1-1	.	CASSQVSRGLAFF	TGTGCCAGCAGCCAAGTGAGCAGGGGGCTAGCTTTCTTT
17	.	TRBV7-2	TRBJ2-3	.	CASSPKFGGPSTDTQYF	TGTGCCAGCAGCCCTAAGTTTGGCGGTCCTAGCACAGATACGCAGTATTTT
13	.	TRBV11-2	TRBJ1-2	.	CASSSQGSYGYTF	TGTGCCAGCAGCTCCCAGGGGAGCTATGGCTACACCTTC
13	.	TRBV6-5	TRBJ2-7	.	CASRRSADYEQYF	TGTGCCAGCAGGAGATCGGCTGATTACGAGCAGTACTTC
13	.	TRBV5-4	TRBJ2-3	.	CASYAWSTDTQYF	TGTGCCAGCTACGCGTGGAGCACAGATACGCAGTATTTT
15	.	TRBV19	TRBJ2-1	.	CASSSFAISYNEQFF	TGTGCCAGTAGTAGCTTTGCGATATCCTACAATGAGCAGTTCTTC
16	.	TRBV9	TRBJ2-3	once	CASSVGVGEGTDTQYF	TGTGCCAGCAGCGTAGGTGTCGGGGAGGGCACAGATACGCAGTATTTT
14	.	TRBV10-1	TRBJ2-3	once	CASSDGQKTDTQYF	TGCGCCAGCAGTGATGGACAGAAGACAGATACGCAGTATTTT
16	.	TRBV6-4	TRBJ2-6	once	CASSRDGDSGANVLTF	TGTGCCAGCAGTCGGGACGGAGACTCTGGGGCCAACGTCCTGACTTTC
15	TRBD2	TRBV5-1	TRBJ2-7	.	CASSSWTSGYYEQYF	TGCGCCAGCAGCTCATGGACTAGCGGTTACTACGAGCAGTACTTC
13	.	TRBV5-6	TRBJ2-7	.	CASSLGVGYEQYF	TGTGCCAGCAGCTTGGGGGTGGGCTACGAGCAGTACTTC
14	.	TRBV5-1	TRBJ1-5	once	CASSSGGGGQPQHF	TGCGCCAGCAGCTCGGGGGGCGGGGGTCAGCCCCAGCATTTT
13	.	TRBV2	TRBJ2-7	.	CASSAASAYEQYF	TGTGCCAGCAGTGCGGCGTCCGCCTACGAGCAGTACTTC
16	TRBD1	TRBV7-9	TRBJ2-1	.	CASSARGTGGNNEQFF	TGTGCCAGCAGCGCTCGGGGGACAGGGGGTAACAATGAGCAGTTCTTC
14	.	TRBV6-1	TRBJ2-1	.	CASSEGSGVTEQFF	TGTGCCAGCAGTGAAGGATCGGGAGTCACTGAGCAGTTCTTC
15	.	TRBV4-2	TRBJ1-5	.	CASSQDRVSNQPQHF	TGTGCCAGCAGCCAAGATCGGGTGAGCAATCAGCCCCAGCATTTT
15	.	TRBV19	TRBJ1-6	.	CASSYQGFDNSPLHF	TGTGCCAGTAGCTATCAGGGGTTTGATAATTCACCCCTCCACTTT
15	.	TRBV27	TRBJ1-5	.	CASSLWGGINQPQHF	TGTGCCAGCAGTTTATGGGGGGGCATCAATCAGCCCCAGCATTTT
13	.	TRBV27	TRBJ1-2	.	CASRGEPRYGYTF	TGTGCCAGCAGAGGGGAACCCCGTTATGGCTACACCTTC
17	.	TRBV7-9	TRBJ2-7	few	CASSSGGPGSPFYEQYF	TGTGCCAGCAGCTCTGGGGGGCCAGGTTCCCCATTCTACGAGCAGTACTTC
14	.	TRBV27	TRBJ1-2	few	CASSLSTGIGGYTF	TGTGCCAGCAGTTTATCTACAGGGATAGGTGGCTACACCTTC
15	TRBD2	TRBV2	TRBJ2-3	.	CASRGLAGAQIRQYF	TGTGCCAGCAGAGGACTAGCGGGGGCACAGATTCGGCAGTATTTT
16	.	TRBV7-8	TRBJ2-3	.	CASSNRLGRNADTQYF	TGTGCCAGCAGCAATAGACTAGGGCGAAATGCAGATACGCAGTATTTT
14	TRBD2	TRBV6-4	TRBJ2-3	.	CASSERGDTDTQYF	TGTGCCAGCAGTGAGCGGGGGGACACAGATACGCAGTATTTT
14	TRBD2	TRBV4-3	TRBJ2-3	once	CASSQGLAPDTQYF	TGCGCCAGCAGCCAAGGACTAGCCCCAGATACGCAGTATTTT
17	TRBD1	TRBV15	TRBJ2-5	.	CATSRDWGRQGWETQYF	TGTGCCACCAGCAGAGATTGGGGGCGACAGGGCTGGGAGACCCAGTACTTC
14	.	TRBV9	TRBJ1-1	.	CASSVRPLGTEAFF	TGTGCCAGCAGCGTGAGACCCCTGGGCACTGAAGCTTTCTTT
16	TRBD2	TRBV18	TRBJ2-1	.	CASSPLDLAGGPGQFF	TGTGCCAGCTCACCCCTGGATCTAGCGGGAGGGCCGGGGCAGTTCTTC
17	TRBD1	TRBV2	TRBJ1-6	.	CASRAHDRGSYNSPLHF	TGTGCCAGCAGGGCCCACGACAGGGGGTCCTATAATTCACCCCTCCACTTT
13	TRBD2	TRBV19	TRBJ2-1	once	CASSIRASGEQFF	TGTGCCAGTAGTATACGGGCTAGCGGGGAGCAGTTCTTC
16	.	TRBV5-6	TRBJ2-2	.	CASSLGSAGSTGELFF	TGTGCCAGCAGCTTGGGTTCTGCAGGGTCCACCGGGGAGCTGTTTTTT
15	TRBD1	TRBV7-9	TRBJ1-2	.	CASSLAGTANYGYTF	TGTGCCAGCAGCTTAGCCGGGACAGCTAACTATGGCTACACCTTC
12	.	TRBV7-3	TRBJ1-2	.	CASSLGGDGYTF	TGTGCCAGCAGCTTAGGAGGAGATGGCTACACCTTC
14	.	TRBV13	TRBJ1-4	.	CASSARGDREKLFF	TGTGCCAGCAGCGCAAGGGGAGACCGGGAAAAACTGTTTTTT
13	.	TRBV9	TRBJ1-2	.	CASREVQSYGYTF	TGTGCCAGCAGAGAAGTACAAAGCTATGGCTACACCTTC
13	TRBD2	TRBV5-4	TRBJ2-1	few	CASSWGLAHEQFF	TGTGCCAGCAGTTGGGGACTAGCGCATGAGCAGTTCTTC
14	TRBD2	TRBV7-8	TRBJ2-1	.	CASSLAGGLDEQFF	TGTGCCAGCAGTCTAGCGGGGGGGCTGGATGAGCAGTTCTTC
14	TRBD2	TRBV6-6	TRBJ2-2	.	CASSIAGNTGELFF	TGTGCCAGCAGCATAGCGGGAAACACCGGGGAGCTGTTTTTT
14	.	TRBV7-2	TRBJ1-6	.	CASSLGAGNSPLHF	TGTGCCAGCAGCTTGGGGGCAGGGAATTCACCCCTCCACTTT
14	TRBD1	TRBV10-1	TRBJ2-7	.	CASSDRDRAYEQYF	TGCGCCAGCAGCGACCGGGACAGGGCCTACGAGCAGTACTTC
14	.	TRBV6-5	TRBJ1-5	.	CASKEAGRGQPQHF	TGTGCCAGCAAGGAGGCAGGGAGGGGGCAGCCCCAGCATTTT
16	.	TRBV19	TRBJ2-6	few	CASSPPDTSGANVLTF	TGTGCCAGTAGTCCCCCCGACACCTCTGGGGCCAACGTCCTGACTTTC
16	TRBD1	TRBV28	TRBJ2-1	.	CASRTLRDRGFYEQFF	TGTGCCAGCAGGACCCTCCGGGACAGGGGGTTCTATGAGCAGTTCTTC
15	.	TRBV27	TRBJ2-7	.	CASRAGVGNSYEQYF	TGTGCCAGCAGGGCAGGGGTCGGGAACTCCTACGAGCAGTACTTC
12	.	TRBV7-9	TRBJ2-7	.	CASSLRRYEQYF	TGTGCCAGCAGCTTGCGACGCTACGAGCAGTACTTC
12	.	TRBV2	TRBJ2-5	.	CASKEGIETQYF	TGTGCCAGCAAGGAAGGGATCGAGACCCAGTACTTC